These T cell receptor beta chains were read from a single sample in a study of cytomegalovirus exposure and HLA in healthy donors. Produced via immunoSEQ multiplex PCR; TCRdb's table is partial and in-frame only. The sample lists 190,000 or so clones; around 83% were seen once. The source material was PBMCs. Receptors originate from a man in his fifties in good health and CMV-seronegative. CDR3s include the opening cysteine and the closing phenylalanine or tryptophan. Each record gives: clone size, D gene, V gene, J gene, CDR3 protein, CDR3 DNA. A D gene is named only where the DNA matches it firmly. A row's size may be missing; if present it is once, few, many or a size class.

once	.	TRBV18	TRBJ2-7	CASSQERTLTYEQYF	TGTGCCAGCTCCCAGGAAAGGACACTCACCTACGAGCAGTACTTC
.	TRBD1	TRBV28	TRBJ1-2	CASRSVKTGNYGYTF	TGTGCCAGCAGGAGTGTCAAGACAGGGAACTATGGCTACACCTTC
.	TRBD1	TRBV6-6	TRBJ1-1	CASSSVDRANTEAFF	TGTGCCAGCAGTTCCGTTGACAGGGCTAACACTGAAGCTTTCTTT
once	.	TRBV4-2	TRBJ2-7	CASSQGSGRGRYEQYF	TGTGCCAGCAGCCAGGGTTCAGGACGGGGGAGGTACGAGCAGTACTTC
.	TRBD1	TRBV10-3	TRBJ2-7	CAISEPGQGGFLSYEQYF	TGTGCCATCAGTGAACCCGGACAGGGGGGATTCCTATCCTACGAGCAGTACTTC
.	.	TRBV30	TRBJ2-5	CAWSAPGFWGTQYF	TGTGCCTGGAGTGCCCCAGGGTTCTGGGGCACCCAGTACTTC
.	TRBD1	TRBV7-6	TRBJ2-2	CASSLTGVRAGELFF	TGTGCCAGCAGCCTGACAGGGGTCCGGGCCGGGGAGCTGTTTTTT
.	.	TRBV7-2	TRBJ1-1	CASSLGGWNTEAFF	TGTGCCAGCAGCTTAGGAGGCTGGAACACTGAAGCTTTCTTT
.	TRBD2	TRBV28	TRBJ2-1	CASSFRTSVGNEQFF	TGTGCCAGCAGCTTTAGGACTAGCGTAGGTAATGAGCAGTTCTTC
.	TRBD2	TRBV7-3	TRBJ2-1	CASSRTSGEYNEQFF	TGTGCCAGCAGCCGGACTAGCGGGGAGTACAATGAGCAGTTCTTC
.	.	TRBV5-8	TRBJ1-2	CASSLVNIVYRDNGYTF	TGTGCCAGCAGCTTGGTCAATATAGTATACAGGGACAATGGCTACACCTTC
few	TRBD1	TRBV4-2	TRBJ1-1	CASSQQGAMNTEAFF	TGTGCCAGCAGCCAACAGGGGGCAATGAACACTGAAGCTTTCTTT
few	.	TRBV28	TRBJ1-1	CASRGTPMNTEAFF	TGTGCCAGCAGGGGGACACCCATGAACACTGAAGCTTTCTTT
once	.	TRBV7-3	TRBJ1-2	CASSPNTGLGYGYTF	TGTGCCAGCAGCCCCAACACGGGATTGGGATATGGCTACACCTTC
.	TRBD1	TRBV18	TRBJ2-2	CASSPRQGDTGELFF	TGTGCCAGCTCACCACGACAGGGCGACACCGGGGAGCTGTTTTTT
.	.	TRBV5-1	TRBJ1-1	CASSFRERNTEAFF	TGCGCCAGCAGCTTTAGGGAGAGGAACACTGAAGCTTTCTTT
.	.	TRBV7-6	TRBJ2-5	CASSLGGEETQYF	TGTGCCAGCAGCCTCGGAGGAGAAGAGACCCAGTACTTC
.	.	TRBV19	TRBJ2-5	CASSILLFQETQYF	TGTGCCAGTAGTATTTTGCTATTTCAAGAGACCCAGTACTTC
few	.	TRBV4-3	TRBJ2-7	CASSRPGTRDYEQYF	TGCGCCAGCAGCCGACCCGGGACAAGGGACTACGAGCAGTACTTC
.	TRBD1	TRBV7-9	TRBJ1-2	CASSAGQGNYGYTF	TGTGCCAGCAGCGCGGGACAGGGGAACTATGGCTACACCTTC
.	.	TRBV7-9	TRBJ1-5	CASSPDGDQPQHF	TGTGCCAGCAGCCCGGACGGGGATCAGCCCCAGCATTTT
.	.	TRBV5-1	TRBJ1-2	CASSPGGAGYTF	TGCGCCAGCAGCCCGGGTGGGGCTGGCTACACCTTC
.	.	TRBV18	TRBJ2-2	CASSPQTISNTGELFF	TGTGCCAGCTCACCACAGACAATTTCGAACACCGGGGAGCTGTTTTTT
.	.	TRBV21-1	TRBJ1-6	CASRFVESLTALHF	TGTGCCAGCAGGTTCGTGGAGTCGCTAACGGCCCTCCACTTT
.	.	TRBV11-2	TRBJ2-7	CASSLRTVSAYEQYF	TGTGCCAGCAGCCTCAGGACAGTGAGCGCCTACGAGCAGTACTTC
.	TRBD1	TRBV10-1	TRBJ1-5	CASSGSWQGAGQPQHF	TGCGCCAGCAGTGGGTCCTGGCAGGGGGCAGGGCAGCCCCAGCATTTT
.	.	TRBV21-1	TRBJ1-6	CASSKGGQGELGKRGSPLHF	TGTGCCAGCAGCAAAGGGGGACAGGGCGAGCTGGGGAAGCGGGGTTCACCCCTCCACTTT